The subject of this entry is one TCR beta chain. As yet, its antigen is unknown. The data are from a study of cytomegalovirus exposure and HLA in healthy donors. Amplification used 60 Vbeta primers and 13 Jbeta primers. Using immunoSEQ multiplex PCR, the repertoire was profiled, and TCRdb retains in-frame clones only, with some absent. The repertoire holds 95,000 to 150,000 clones, with over 70% as singletons. The V gene lost 3 bases and the J gene lost 1 base, with 9 bases spanning the gap. Germline CDR1 reads SGHAT; CDR2 reads FQDESV (reference sequence). There are 14 residues in the CDR3. General observations from the study: The CMV antigen specificity of three CMV-associated chains was confirmed through in vitro analysis.

The source of this sequence is a woman under 30 in good health and CMV-seronegative. The sequenced sample was PBMCs. This chain connects TRBV11-1 to TRBJ2-5; a possible D gene is TRBD1 (5 bases). The CDR3 DNA reads TGTGCCAGCAGCTTCGTTGGGGCCCAAGAGACCCAGTACTTC. Amino acid sequence: CASSFVGAQETQYF.